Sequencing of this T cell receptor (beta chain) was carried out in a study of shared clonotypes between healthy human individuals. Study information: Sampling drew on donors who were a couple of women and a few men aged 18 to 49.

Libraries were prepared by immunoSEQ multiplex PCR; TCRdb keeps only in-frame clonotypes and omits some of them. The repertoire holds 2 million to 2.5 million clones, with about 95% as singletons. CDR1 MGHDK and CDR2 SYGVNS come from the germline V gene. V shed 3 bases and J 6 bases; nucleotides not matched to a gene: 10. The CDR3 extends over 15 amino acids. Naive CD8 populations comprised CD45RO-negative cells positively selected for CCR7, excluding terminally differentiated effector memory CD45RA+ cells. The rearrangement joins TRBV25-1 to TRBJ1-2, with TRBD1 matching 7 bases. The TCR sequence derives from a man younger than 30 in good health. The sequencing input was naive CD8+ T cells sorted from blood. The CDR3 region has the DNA TGTGCCAGCAGTGACCCCTCACAGGGGCTGCATGGCTACACCTTC. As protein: CASSDPSQGLHGYTF.